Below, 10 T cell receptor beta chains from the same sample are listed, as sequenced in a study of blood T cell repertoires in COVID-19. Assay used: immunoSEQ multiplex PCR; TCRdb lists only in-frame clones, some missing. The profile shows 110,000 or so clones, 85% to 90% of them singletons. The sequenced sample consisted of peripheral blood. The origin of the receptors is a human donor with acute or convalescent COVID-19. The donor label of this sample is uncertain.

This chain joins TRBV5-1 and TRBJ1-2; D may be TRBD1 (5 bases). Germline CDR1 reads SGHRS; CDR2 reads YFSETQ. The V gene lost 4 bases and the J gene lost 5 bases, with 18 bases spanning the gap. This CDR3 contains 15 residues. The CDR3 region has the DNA TGCGCCAGCAGCCCTGGACATACGTCAACTTATGGCTACACCTTC. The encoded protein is CASSPGHTSTYGYTF.

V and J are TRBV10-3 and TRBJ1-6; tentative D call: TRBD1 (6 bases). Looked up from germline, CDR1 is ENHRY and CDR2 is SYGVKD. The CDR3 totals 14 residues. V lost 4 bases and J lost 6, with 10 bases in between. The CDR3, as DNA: TGTGCCATCAGTGGAAGGACAGCTAATTCACCCCTCCACTTT. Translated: CAISGRTANSPLHF.

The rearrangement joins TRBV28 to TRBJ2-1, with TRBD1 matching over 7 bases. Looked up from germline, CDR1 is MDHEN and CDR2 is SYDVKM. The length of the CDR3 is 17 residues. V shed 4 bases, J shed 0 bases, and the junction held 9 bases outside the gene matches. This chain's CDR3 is CASSSPQGVSSYNEQFF. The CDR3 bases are TGTGCCAGCAGTTCCCCCCAGGGGGTGAGCTCCTACAATGAGCAGTTCTTC.

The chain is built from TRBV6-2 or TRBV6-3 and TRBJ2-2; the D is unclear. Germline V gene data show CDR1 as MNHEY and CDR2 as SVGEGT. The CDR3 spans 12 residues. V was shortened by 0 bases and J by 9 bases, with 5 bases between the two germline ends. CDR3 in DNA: TGTGCCAGCAGTTACTCGTGGCGGGAGCTGTTTTTT. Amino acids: CASSYSWRELFF.

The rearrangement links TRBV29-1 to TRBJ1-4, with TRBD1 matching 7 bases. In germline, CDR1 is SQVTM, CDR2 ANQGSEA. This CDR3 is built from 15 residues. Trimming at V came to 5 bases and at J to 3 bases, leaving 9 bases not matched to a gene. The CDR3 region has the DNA TGCAGCGTTACTAGGGGGCCGGGTCCTAATGAAAAACTGTTTTTT. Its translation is CSVTRGPGPNEKLFF.

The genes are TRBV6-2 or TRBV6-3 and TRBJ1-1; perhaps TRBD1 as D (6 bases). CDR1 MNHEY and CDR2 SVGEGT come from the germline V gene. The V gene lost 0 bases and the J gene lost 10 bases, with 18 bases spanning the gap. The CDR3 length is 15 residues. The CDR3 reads CASSYSMGAEGGAFF. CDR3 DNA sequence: TGTGCCAGCAGTTACTCTATGGGGGCCGAAGGGGGAGCTTTCTTT.

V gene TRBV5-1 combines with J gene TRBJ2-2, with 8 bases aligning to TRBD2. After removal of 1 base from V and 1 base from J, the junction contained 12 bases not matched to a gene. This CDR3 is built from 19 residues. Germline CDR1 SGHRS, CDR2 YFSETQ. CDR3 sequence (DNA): TGCGCCAGCAGCTTGCGTCCCCTTACGGCGGGAGGGAACACCGGGGAGCTGTTTTTT. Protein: CASSLRPLTAGGNTGELFF.

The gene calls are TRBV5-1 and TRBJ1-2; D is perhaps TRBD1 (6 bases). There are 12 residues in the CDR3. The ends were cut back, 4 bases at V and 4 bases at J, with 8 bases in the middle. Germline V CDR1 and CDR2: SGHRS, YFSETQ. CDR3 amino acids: CASSPDSYGYTF. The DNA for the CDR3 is TGCGCCAGCAGCCCGGACAGCTATGGCTACACCTTC.

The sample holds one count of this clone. DNA of the CDR3: TGTGCCAGCAGTTATTCCGCCAGGGGGAATCAGCCCCAGCATTTT. It codes for CASSYSARGNQPQHF. The chain couples TRBV6-2 or TRBV6-3 to TRBJ1-5; 7 bases agree with TRBD1. The germline CDR1 and CDR2 sequences are MNHEY and SVGEGT. CDR3 size: 15 residues. Losses at the gene ends were 3 bases for V and 4 bases for J; bases not matched to a gene: 6.

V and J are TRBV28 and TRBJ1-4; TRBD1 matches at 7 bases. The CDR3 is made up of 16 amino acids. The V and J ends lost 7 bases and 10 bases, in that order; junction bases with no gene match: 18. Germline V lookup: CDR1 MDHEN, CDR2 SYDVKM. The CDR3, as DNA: TGTGCCAGCACATCGCCCCAAGGGGGCGAGATCGGAAAACTGTTTTTT. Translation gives CASTSPQGGEIGKLFF.